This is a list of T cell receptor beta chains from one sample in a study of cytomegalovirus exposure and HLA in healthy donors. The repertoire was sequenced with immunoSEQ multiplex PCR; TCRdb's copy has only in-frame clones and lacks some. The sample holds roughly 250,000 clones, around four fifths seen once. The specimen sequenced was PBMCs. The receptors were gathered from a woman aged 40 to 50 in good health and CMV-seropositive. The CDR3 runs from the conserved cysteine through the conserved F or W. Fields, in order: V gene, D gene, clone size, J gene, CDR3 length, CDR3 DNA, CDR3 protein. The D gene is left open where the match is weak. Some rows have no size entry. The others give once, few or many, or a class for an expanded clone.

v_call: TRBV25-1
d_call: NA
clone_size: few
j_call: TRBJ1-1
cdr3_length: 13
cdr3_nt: TGTGCCAGCAGTCATCGGGTGATGGGTGAAGCTTTCTTT
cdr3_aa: CASSHRVMGEAFF

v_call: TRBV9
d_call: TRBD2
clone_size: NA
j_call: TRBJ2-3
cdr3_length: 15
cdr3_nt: TGTGCCAGCAGTCCGGGAGTTAGCGGGAGAGATACGCAGTATTTT
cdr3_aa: CASSPGVSGRDTQYF

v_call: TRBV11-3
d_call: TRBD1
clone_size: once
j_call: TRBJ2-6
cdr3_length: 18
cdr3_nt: TGTGCCAGCAGCTTAGCCGGGACAGGGGGCGCTGGGGCCAACGTCCTGACTTTC
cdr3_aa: CASSLAGTGGAGANVLTF

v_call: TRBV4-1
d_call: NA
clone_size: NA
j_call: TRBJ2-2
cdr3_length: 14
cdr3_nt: TGCGCCGGATCCTCAGGATTCTCTGGCGGGGAGCTGTTTTTT
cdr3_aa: CAGSSGFSGGELFF

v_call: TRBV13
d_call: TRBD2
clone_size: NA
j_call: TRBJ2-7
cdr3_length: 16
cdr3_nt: TGTGCCAGCGGTACCTTAAGGGCGGGAGGGCCCGGCGAGCAGTACTTC
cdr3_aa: CASGTLRAGGPGEQYF

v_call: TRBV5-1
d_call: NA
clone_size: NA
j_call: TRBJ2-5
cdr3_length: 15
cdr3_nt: TGCGCCAGCAGCCCCGGGGGAGCTTTCCAAGAGACCCAGTACTTC
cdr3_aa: CASSPGGAFQETQYF

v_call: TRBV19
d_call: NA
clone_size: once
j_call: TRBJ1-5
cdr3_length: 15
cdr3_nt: TGTGCCAGTAGTATCGGGGGGGATAGCAATCAGCCCCAGCATTTT
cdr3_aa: CASSIGGDSNQPQHF

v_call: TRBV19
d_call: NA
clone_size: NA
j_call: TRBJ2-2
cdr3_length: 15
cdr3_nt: TGTGCCAGTAGATCTACAGGGACGAACACCGGGGAGCTGTTTTTT
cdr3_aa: CASRSTGTNTGELFF

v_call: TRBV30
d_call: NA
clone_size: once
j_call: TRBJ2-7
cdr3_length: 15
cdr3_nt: TGTGCCTGGAGTGCCTCCCTTAATCTAGGCTACGAGCAGTACTTC
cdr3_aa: CAWSASLNLGYEQYF

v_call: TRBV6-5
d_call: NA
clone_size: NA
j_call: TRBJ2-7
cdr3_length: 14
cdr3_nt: TGTGCCAGCAGTCCGCGGCGGGCCTCCTACGAGCAGTACTTC
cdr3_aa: CASSPRRASYEQYF

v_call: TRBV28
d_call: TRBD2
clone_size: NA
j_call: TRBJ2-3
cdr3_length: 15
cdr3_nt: TGTGCCAGCAGTCCCCAAACTAGCGGCACAGATACGCAGTATTTT
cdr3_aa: CASSPQTSGTDTQYF

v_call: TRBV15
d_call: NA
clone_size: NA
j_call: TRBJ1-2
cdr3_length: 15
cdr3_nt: TGTGCCACCAGCAGAGATCTCGGGGGAGAGGGCGGCTACACCTTC
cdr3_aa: CATSRDLGGEGGYTF

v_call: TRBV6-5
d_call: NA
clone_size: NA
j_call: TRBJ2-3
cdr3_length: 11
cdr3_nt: TGTGCCAGCCGGAGGACAGATACGCAGTATTTT
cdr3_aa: CASRRTDTQYF

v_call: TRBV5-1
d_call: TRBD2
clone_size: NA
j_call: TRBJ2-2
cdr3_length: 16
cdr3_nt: TGCGCCAGCAGCTTGGTTGCGGGGGCGAACACCGGGGAGCTGTTTTTT
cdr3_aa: CASSLVAGANTGELFF

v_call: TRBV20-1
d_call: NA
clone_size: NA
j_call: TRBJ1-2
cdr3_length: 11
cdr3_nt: TGCAGTGCTAGAGGCGGGCTTGGCTACACCTTC
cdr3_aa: CSARGGLGYTF

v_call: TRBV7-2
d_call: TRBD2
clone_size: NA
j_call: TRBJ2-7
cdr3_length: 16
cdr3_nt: TGTGCCAGCAGCGTTACACCGCTAGCGGGATGGGGCGAGCAGTACTTC
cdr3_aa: CASSVTPLAGWGEQYF

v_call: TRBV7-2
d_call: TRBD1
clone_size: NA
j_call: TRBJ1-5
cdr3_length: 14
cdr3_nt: TGTGCCAGCAGCCCGGACAGGGGGAGTCAGCCCCAGCATTTT
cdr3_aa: CASSPDRGSQPQHF

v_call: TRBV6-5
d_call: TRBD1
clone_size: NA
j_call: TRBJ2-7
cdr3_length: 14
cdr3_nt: TGTGCCAGCACCCAGGGACAGGGGGCCTACGAGCAGTACTTC
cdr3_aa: CASTQGQGAYEQYF

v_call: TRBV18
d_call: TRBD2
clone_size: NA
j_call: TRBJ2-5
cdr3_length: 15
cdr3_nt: TGTGCCAGCTCACCCGCGGGAGCGGTACAAGAGACCCAGTACTTC
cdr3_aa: CASSPAGAVQETQYF

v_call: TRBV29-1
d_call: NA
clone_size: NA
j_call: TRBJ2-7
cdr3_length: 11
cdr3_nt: TGCAGCGTTGAAGACAGCTACGAGCAGTACTTC
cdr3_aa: CSVEDSYEQYF

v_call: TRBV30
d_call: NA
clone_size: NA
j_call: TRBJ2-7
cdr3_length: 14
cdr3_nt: TGTGCCTCACTTGGACCAGCGGAGAACGGCGAGCAGTACTTC
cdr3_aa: CASLGPAENGEQYF

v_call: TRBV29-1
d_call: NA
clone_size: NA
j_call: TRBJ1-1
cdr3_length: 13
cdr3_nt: TGCAGCGTGGAACAGGGATTAGTCACTGAAGCTTTCTTT
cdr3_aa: CSVEQGLVTEAFF

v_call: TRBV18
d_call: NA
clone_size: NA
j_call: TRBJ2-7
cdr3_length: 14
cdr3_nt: TGTGCCAGCTCAAGCGCGAACCTTGTCGGCGAGCAGTACTTC
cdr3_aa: CASSSANLVGEQYF

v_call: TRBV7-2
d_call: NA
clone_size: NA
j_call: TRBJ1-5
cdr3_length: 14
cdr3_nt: TGTGCCAGCAGCCGGGGGGGTAGCAATCAGCCCCAGCATTTT
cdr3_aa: CASSRGGSNQPQHF

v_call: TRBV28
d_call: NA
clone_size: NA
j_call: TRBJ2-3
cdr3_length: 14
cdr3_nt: TGTGCCAGCAGTTCCACGGGGGACACAGATACGCAGTATTTT
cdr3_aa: CASSSTGDTDTQYF

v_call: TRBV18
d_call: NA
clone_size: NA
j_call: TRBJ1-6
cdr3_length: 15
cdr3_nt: TGTGCCAGCTCGCCCTCGGGGGGTGATAATTCACCCCTCCACTTT
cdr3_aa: CASSPSGGDNSPLHF

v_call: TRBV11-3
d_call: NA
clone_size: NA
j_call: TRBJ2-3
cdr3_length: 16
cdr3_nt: TGTGCCAGCAGCCAAACAGGGGGGGTAGGCACAGATACGCAGTATTTT
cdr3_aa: CASSQTGGVGTDTQYF

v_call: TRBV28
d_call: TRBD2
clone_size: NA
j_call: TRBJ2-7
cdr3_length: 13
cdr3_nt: TGTGCCAGCAGCGGGGGGAGGGCCTACGAGCAGTACTTC
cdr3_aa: CASSGGRAYEQYF

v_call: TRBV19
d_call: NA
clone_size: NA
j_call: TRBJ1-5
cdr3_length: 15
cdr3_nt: TGTGCCAGTAGTATAGACGCCAGGGTAAATCAGCCCCAGCATTTT
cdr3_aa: CASSIDARVNQPQHF

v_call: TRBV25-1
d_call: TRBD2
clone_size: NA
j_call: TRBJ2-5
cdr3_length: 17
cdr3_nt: TGTGCCAGCAGCGAGTCCCGAGGGAGCGGGAATCCAGAGACCCAGTACTTC
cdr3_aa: CASSESRGSGNPETQYF

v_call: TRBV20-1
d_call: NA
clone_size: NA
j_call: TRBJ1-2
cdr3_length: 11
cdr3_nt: TGCAGTGCTCGAAGAGGTATGGGCTACACCTTC
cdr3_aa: CSARRGMGYTF

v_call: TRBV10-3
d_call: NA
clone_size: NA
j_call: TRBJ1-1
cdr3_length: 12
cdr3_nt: TGTGCCATCAGCCGAGAAAACACTGAAGCTTTCTTT
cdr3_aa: CAISRENTEAFF

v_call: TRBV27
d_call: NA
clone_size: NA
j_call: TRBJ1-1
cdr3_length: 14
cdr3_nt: TGTGCCAGCAGTGCATCACAGGGCTGGACTGAAGCTTTCTTT
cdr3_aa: CASSASQGWTEAFF

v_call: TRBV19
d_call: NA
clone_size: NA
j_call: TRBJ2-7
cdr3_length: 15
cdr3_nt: TGTGCCAGTAGCCCCACGGGTGATGGCGGGGGCCGCCAGTACTTC
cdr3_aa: CASSPTGDGGGRQYF

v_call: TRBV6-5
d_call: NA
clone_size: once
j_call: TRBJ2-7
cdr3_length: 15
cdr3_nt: TGTGCCAGCAGTTACTCATGGGAGCTCTCCTACGAGCAGTACTTC
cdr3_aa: CASSYSWELSYEQYF

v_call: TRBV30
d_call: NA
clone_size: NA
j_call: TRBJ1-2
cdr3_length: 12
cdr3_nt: TGTGCCTGGAGTCACAGGGTAGGCGGCTACACCTTC
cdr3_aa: CAWSHRVGGYTF

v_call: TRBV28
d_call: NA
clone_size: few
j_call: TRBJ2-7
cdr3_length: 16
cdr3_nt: TGTGCCAGCAGTTTCGGGGGGGGGACAGGGTTCCACGAGCAGTACTTC
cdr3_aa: CASSFGGGTGFHEQYF

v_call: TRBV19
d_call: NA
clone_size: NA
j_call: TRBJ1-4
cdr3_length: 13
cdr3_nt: TGTGCCAGTAGTAGAGGGCTGAGAGAAAAACTGTTTTTT
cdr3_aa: CASSRGLREKLFF

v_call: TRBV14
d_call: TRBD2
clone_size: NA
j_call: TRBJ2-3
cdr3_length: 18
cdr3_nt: TGTGCCAGCAGCCAAGATCAGGGAACTAGCGGGAGGAGGAATACGCAGTATTTT
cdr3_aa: CASSQDQGTSGRRNTQYF

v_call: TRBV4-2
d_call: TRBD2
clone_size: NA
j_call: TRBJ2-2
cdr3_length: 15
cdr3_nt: TGTGCCAGCAGCCAAGGACTAGCTGGGACCGGGGAGCTGTTTTTT
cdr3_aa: CASSQGLAGTGELFF

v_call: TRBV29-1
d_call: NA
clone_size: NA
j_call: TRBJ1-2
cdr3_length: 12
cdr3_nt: TGCAGCGTTGACAGGGGACAATATGGCTACACCTTC
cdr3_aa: CSVDRGQYGYTF

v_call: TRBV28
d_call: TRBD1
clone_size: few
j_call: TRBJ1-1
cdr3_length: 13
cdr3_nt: TGTGCCAGCAGCACAGGGGGAAACACTGAAGCTTTCTTT
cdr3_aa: CASSTGGNTEAFF

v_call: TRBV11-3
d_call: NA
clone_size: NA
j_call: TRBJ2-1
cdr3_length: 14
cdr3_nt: TGTGCCAGCAGCCCTGACATGGGCGACAATGAGCAGTTCTTC
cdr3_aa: CASSPDMGDNEQFF

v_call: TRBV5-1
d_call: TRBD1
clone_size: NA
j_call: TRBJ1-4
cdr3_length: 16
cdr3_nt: TGCGCCAGCAGCTGGCGGCGGACAGGGGAAATTGAAAAACTGTTTTTT
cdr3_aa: CASSWRRTGEIEKLFF

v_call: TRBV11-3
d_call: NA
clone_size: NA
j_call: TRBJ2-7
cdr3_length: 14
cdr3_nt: TGTGCCAGCAGCCCCCGGACAAACTCCTACGAGCAGTACTTC
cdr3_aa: CASSPRTNSYEQYF

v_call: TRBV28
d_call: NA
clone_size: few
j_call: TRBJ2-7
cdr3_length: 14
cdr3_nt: TGTGCCAGCAGCCGGGATTTTAACGCCTACGAGCAGTACTTC
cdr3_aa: CASSRDFNAYEQYF

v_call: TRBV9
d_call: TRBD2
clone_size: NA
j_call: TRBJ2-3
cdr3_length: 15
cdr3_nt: TGTGCCAGCAGCCCACTAGCGGGAGGCACAGATACGCAGTATTTT
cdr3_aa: CASSPLAGGTDTQYF

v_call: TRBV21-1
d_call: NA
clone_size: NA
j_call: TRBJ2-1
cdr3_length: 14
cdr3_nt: TGTGCCAGCAGCAAAGTGAGGTCCTACAATGAGCAGTTCTTC
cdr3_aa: CASSKVRSYNEQFF

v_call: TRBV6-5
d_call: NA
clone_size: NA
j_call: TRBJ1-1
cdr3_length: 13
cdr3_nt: TGTGCCAGCAGCCAAGGGGGGAACACTGAAGCTTTCTTT
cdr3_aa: CASSQGGNTEAFF

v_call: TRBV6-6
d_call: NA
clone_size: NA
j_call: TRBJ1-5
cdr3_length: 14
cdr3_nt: TGTGCCAGCAGTTACTCGGGCGGGTACCAGCCCCAGCATTTT
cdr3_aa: CASSYSGGYQPQHF

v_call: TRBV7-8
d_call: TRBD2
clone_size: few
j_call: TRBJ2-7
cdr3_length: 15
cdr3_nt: TGTGCCAGCGCAAGAGGTCCGGGAGGCCCCCTCGAGCAGTACTTC
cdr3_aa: CASARGPGGPLEQYF

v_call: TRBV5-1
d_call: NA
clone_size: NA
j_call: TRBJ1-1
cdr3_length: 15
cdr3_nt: TGCGCCAGCAGCAAACCGGAGGTGACGAACACTGAAGCTTTCTTT
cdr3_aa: CASSKPEVTNTEAFF

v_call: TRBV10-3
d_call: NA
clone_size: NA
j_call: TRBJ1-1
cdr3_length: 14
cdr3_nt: TGTGCCATCAGTGATGTGACGGGGAACACTGAAGCTTTCTTT
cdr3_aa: CAISDVTGNTEAFF

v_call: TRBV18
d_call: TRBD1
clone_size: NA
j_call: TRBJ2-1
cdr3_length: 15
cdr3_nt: TGTGCCAGCTCCCGACCGACAGGGGCCAACAATGAGCAGTTCTTC
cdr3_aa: CASSRPTGANNEQFF

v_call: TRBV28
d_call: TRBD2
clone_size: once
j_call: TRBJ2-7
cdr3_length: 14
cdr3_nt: TGTGCCACCTTAAGCGGGAGCGAGTCCTACGAGCAGTACTTC
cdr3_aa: CATLSGSESYEQYF

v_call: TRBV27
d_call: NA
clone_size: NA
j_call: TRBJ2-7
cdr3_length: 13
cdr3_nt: TGTGCCAGCAGTTTCGAGGGCGGCTACGAGCAGTACTTC
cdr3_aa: CASSFEGGYEQYF

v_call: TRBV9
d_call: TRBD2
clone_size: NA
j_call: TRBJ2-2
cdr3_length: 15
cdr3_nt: TGTGCCAGCAGCGTAGCCGGCGGGAGCACCGGGGAGCTGTTTTTT
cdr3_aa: CASSVAGGSTGELFF